Described below is a single T cell receptor beta chain sequence and its context. TCRdb passed the reads through MiXCR, listing each CDR3 protein once. The table has 200,000 or so distinct CDR3 sequences, roughly 27% seen once. This sample was taken from a study of T cell repertoires in cytomegalovirus infection. At the level of the study: Indications came from public TCR beta signatures; they pointed to CMV infection and to a matching HLA type.

The V segment lost 4 bases and the J segment 5 bases; nucleotides outside the gene matches: 6. Germline V CDR1 and CDR2: MNHNS, SASEGT. The CDR3 has 15 residues. The receptor was isolated from a human donor in good health (CMV status not recorded). Some clones in this sample may be carry-over from other donors' samples. The genes are TRBV6-1 and TRBJ2-1; 9 bases agree with TRBD1. The sample taken for sequencing was PBMCs. The DNA for the CDR3 is TGTGCCAGCAGTGGTCGGACAGGGGATCACAATGAGCAGTTCTTC. Translated, it gives CASSGRTGDHNEQFF.